The clone carrying this T cell receptor (beta chain) was counted a few times. Method: immunoSEQ multiplex PCR; TCRdb's copy keeps in-frame clones and lacks some. Among 2 million to 2.5 million clones, over 90% were seen once, and the ten largest hold about 0.37%. This CDR3 spans 13 amino acids. V lost 5 bases and J lost 7, with 14 bases in between. Germline V gene sequence: CDR1 SNHLY, CDR2 FYNNEI. The data originate from a study of shared clonotypes between healthy human individuals. The receptor was isolated from a man aged 18 to 35 in good health. Some clones in this sample may be carry-over from other donors' samples. Source material: naive CD4+ T cells from PBMCs. Subset of the sample: CD45RA+ positively selected. The chain couples TRBV2 to TRBJ1-2; a possible D gene is TRBD1 (6 bases). As DNA, the CDR3 is TGTGCCAGCAGTACGTCCCGCAGGGGTGGCTACACCTTC. This gives the protein CASSTSRRGGYTF.